Here is one TCR beta chain with its context. This specimen comes from a study of Ad26.COV2.S vaccination and SARS-CoV-2 variants. Produced via immunoSEQ multiplex PCR; TCRdb's table is partial and in-frame only. Seen here are about 480,000 clones, around 85% observed once, and the top ten hold more than 10%. Germline V gives CDR1 SGHTA, CDR2 FQGNSA. Trimming shortened V by 11 bases and J by 2 bases, and 9 bases separated the two germline ends. This CDR3 has 12 residues. Treatment denoted: approximately 18 received Ad26.COV2.S at low or high dose, single or two shots; several received placebo; per-sample allocation not given. Material that was analyzed had been drawn on day 63 after the first vaccine or placebo injection.

The receptor was derived from a person aged 18-65 years who received the Ad26.COV2.S COVID-19 vaccine or a placebo. The V call is TRBV7-2, the J call TRBJ2-2; D may correspond to TRBD1 or TRBD2 (5 bases each). Here the sequenced sample was peripheral blood, taken in a trial of Ad26.COV2.S vaccine versus placebo. CDR3: CAAGRNTGELFF. The CDR3 DNA follows: TGTGCCGCAGGGAGAAACACCGGGGAGCTGTTTTTT. The variable domain in full, with the rest retrieved from reference TRBV7-2 and TRBJ2-2, is GAGVSQSPSNKVTEKGKDVELRCDPISGHTALYWYRQSLGQGLEFLIYFQGNSAPDKSGLPSDRFSAERTGGSVSTLTIQRTQQEDSAVYLCAAGRNTGELFFGEGSRLTVL.